This T cell receptor (beta chain) was retrieved from a study of response to subunit inactivated influenza vaccine. Study observations and caveats: Every seasonal influenza vaccination brings in few new T cells, the authors suggested.

TCRdb reanalysed the RT-PCR reads using MiXCR and keeps one entry per CDR3 protein. The data contain roughly 710,000 distinct CDR3 sequences, 12% to 15% of them singletons. There are a few counts of this clonotype. Antigen specificity is unknown. The junction had 9 bases not matched to a gene; V was cut back by 1 base and J by 2 bases. The CDR3 contains 19 residues. Looked up from germline, CDR1 is SGHAT and CDR2 is FQNNGV. V gene TRBV11-2 combines with J gene TRBJ2-3; 13 bases align to TRBD2. Sequenced here: PBMCs from blood, sampled around 15 days before vaccination. The TCR was taken from a man in his fifties or sixties who received an inactivated influenza vaccine. CDR3 in amino acids: CASSLGTSGRGSHTDTQYF. CDR3 DNA: TGTGCCAGCAGCTTAGGGACTAGCGGGAGAGGATCGCACACAGATACGCAGTATTTT.